The clone carrying this TCR beta chain has only a few counts. Its antigen remains unidentified. As every portion of the isolated RNA was reverse transcribed, the sequencing read expressed TCRB transcripts. Clones were sequenced by immunoSEQ multiplex PCR, and TCRdb holds only the in-frame ones, with some missing. The table lists 970,000 or so clones, roughly 15% of them singletons, with around 0.02% in the top ten. This entry is derived from a study of beta chain features in type 1 diabetes. Study-wide results and caveats: TCRB CDR3 length was moderately but significantly reduced in all four CD4+ subsets of Type 1 diabetes patients.

There are 15 residues in the CDR3. With 2 bases clipped from V and 4 bases from J, the junction kept 6 bases outside the gene matches. In germline, CDR1 is SGHNT, CDR2 YYREEE (reference sequence). Cell sorting via CD45RO/CCR7/CD25/CD127/CD95/CD27 was performed to obtain CD4+ naive, central memory, regulatory and stem cell-like memory cells. The sequence came from a woman aged 18-35 years in good health. The rearrangement joins TRBV5-4 to TRBJ2-1, with TRBD1 matching 7 bases. Sequenced sample: naive CD4+ T cells from blood. The CDR3 protein is CASSFRTGAYNEQFF. The CDR3 DNA follows: TGTGCCAGCAGCTTTAGGACAGGAGCTTACAATGAGCAGTTCTTC.